This is a list of T cell receptor beta chains from one sample in a study of T cell changes during pregnancy in multiple sclerosis. The method was immunoSEQ multiplex PCR; TCRdb's version includes in-frame clones alone and lacks a portion of them. The sample records fewer than 90,000 clones, 94% being singletons. Sequences were derived from peripheral blood, sampled after pregnancy. The receptors stem from a female donor in good health, enrolled as a control in a pregnancy study. Each CDR3 is given with its conserved first and last residue. The order of the fields is V gene, D gene, J gene, clone size, CDR3 protein, CDR3 DNA. The D gene is left open where the match is weak. The size entry is marked missing in some rows and otherwise reads once, few, many or a size class.

TRBV7-9	TRBD2	TRBJ2-5	-	CASSSPRLAAQETQYF	TGTGCCAGCAGCTCGCCTCGACTAGCAGCACAAGAGACCCAGTACTTC
TRBV7-8	-	TRBJ2-7	-	CASSFLQGAYEQYF	TGTGCCAGCAGCTTTCTACAGGGAGCCTACGAGCAGTACTTC
TRBV28	-	TRBJ2-7	few	CASAAGGSSYEQYF	TGTGCCAGCGCCGCCGGGGGATCCTCCTACGAGCAGTACTTC
TRBV2	TRBD1	TRBJ1-2	-	CASFSGTGRPYGYTF	TGTGCCAGCTTCTCCGGGACAGGGAGGCCCTATGGCTACACCTTC
TRBV28	-	TRBJ2-1	-	CASSSNHLTSYNEQFF	TGTGCCAGCAGTTCCAACCATCTAACCTCCTACAATGAGCAGTTCTTC
TRBV11-3	-	TRBJ2-1	-	CASSLGSVSYNEQFF	TGTGCCAGCAGCTTAGGTAGCGTATCCTACAATGAGCAGTTCTTC
TRBV29-1	-	TRBJ2-1	-	CSVVSYNEQFF	TGCAGCGTTGTATCCTACAATGAGCAGTTCTTC
TRBV28	-	TRBJ1-2	-	CASSPGNANYGYTF	TGTGCCAGCAGTCCCGGTAATGCTAACTATGGCTACACCTTC
TRBV28	-	TRBJ1-2	-	CASSFQGRVGYGYTF	TGTGCCAGCAGTTTCCAGGGCAGGGTTGGCTATGGCTACACCTTC
TRBV5-6	TRBD2	TRBJ2-7	-	CASRPYGGYYEQYF	TGTGCCAGCAGACCCTACGGGGGGTACTACGAGCAGTACTTC
TRBV5-1	TRBD1	TRBJ1-3	-	CASSWDSGSGNTIYF	TGCGCCAGCAGCTGGGACAGCGGATCTGGAAACACCATATATTTT
TRBV5-8	TRBD1	TRBJ1-4	-	CASSTGQGRANEKLFF	TGTGCCAGCAGCACCGGACAGGGCAGGGCTAATGAAAAACTGTTTTTT
TRBV14	-	TRBJ1-4	-	CASSHGEKLFF	TGTGCCAGCAGCCACGGGGAAAAACTGTTTTTT
TRBV4-1	-	TRBJ2-7	-	CASSQDLSYEQYF	TGCGCCAGCAGCCAAGATCTTAGTTACGAGCAGTACTTC
TRBV5-1	TRBD1	TRBJ1-6	-	CASSLRPTGGGSPLHF	TGCGCCAGCAGCTTGAGACCGACAGGGGGTGGTTCACCCCTCCACTTT
TRBV11-2	TRBD2	TRBJ2-7	-	CASSLGPSGTYEQYF	TGTGCCAGCAGCTTGGGTCCTAGCGGGACCTACGAGCAGTACTTC
TRBV5-4	TRBD2	TRBJ2-4	-	CASSIGRRSGSGQGNIQYF	TGTGCCAGCAGCATCGGGAGGCGTAGCGGGAGTGGCCAGGGAAACATTCAGTACTTC
TRBV28	-	TRBJ1-2	-	CASSWGTSSGYTF	TGTGCCAGCAGTTGGGGGACATCGTCCGGCTACACCTTC
TRBV9	-	TRBJ2-1	-	CASSLARETYNEQFF	TGTGCCAGCAGCCTAGCCCGGGAGACCTACAATGAGCAGTTCTTC
TRBV28	TRBD2	TRBJ2-2	-	CASSREGGDGTGELFF	TGTGCCAGCAGTCGGGAGGGGGGGGATGGGACCGGGGAGCTGTTTTTT
TRBV27	TRBD1	TRBJ2-5	-	CASSLTGTGDTTQYF	TGTGCCAGCAGTTTAACCGGGACAGGGGATACGACCCAGTACTTC
TRBV10-3	-	TRBJ1-1	-	CAISGRGTEAFF	TGTGCCATCAGTGGCAGGGGCACTGAAGCTTTCTTT
TRBV19	-	TRBJ1-5	once	CASSIRRNQPQHF	TGTGCCAGTAGTATAAGGAGGAATCAGCCCCAGCATTTT
TRBV14	-	TRBJ2-2	once	CASRLGSYTGELFF	TGTGCCAGCAGATTAGGGAGTTACACCGGGGAGCTGTTTTTT
TRBV5-1	-	TRBJ2-1	-	CASSPQGGSYNEQFF	TGCGCCAGCAGCCCACAGGGCGGCTCCTACAATGAGCAGTTCTTC
TRBV28	TRBD2	TRBJ2-7	-	CASSLKASGTYEQYF	TGTGCCAGCAGTTTAAAGGCTAGCGGAACCTACGAGCAGTACTTC
TRBV20-1	-	TRBJ1-1	few	CSASNSEAFF	TGCAGTGCTAGTAATTCTGAAGCTTTCTTT
TRBV19	-	TRBJ2-2	-	CASSIQRLKNTGELFF	TGTGCCAGTAGTATACAAAGACTGAAGAACACCGGGGAGCTGTTTTTT
TRBV6-1	-	TRBJ2-6	-	CASTRQVSGANVLTF	TGTGCCAGCACTAGACAGGTCTCTGGGGCCAACGTCCTGACTTTC
TRBV6-5	-	TRBJ2-1	-	CASGPLSNEQFF	TGTGCCAGCGGGCCCCTCTCCAATGAGCAGTTCTTC
TRBV13	TRBD2	TRBJ2-7	-	CASSGKREGQYEQYF	TGTGCCAGCAGCGGAAAGCGGGAGGGCCAATACGAGCAGTACTTC
TRBV30	-	TRBJ2-2	once	CAWRWSGNTGELFF	TGTGCCTGGAGGTGGAGCGGGAACACCGGGGAGCTGTTTTTT
TRBV28	-	TRBJ2-7	-	CASSVGTGTYEQYF	TGTGCCAGCAGTGTCGGTACAGGGACCTACGAGCAGTACTTC
TRBV6-5	-	TRBJ1-3	-	CASSIQFSGNTIYF	TGTGCCAGCAGTATACAGTTCTCTGGAAACACCATATATTTT
TRBV5-1	-	TRBJ2-7	-	CASSPDLTVGGLVREQYF	TGCGCCAGCAGCCCCGACCTGACTGTTGGAGGACTCGTCCGCGAGCAGTACTTC
TRBV5-1	-	TRBJ2-1	-	CASRAGRNEQFF	TGCGCCAGCAGGGCAGGGCGAAATGAGCAGTTCTTC